The next 27 T cell receptor beta chains were all read from a single sample in a study of blood T cells in healthy people across ages. It was with a sample-barcoded 5' primer and a J-beta primer mix that a second PCR of roughly 6 to 12 cycles was run. TCRdb ran MiXCR on the 5' RACE reads and lists one entry per CDR3 protein. The sample includes hundreds of thousands of distinct CDR3 sequences, 35% to 60% seen only once; the top ten take 15% to 20%. Sequencing was performed on blood. The receptors come from an elderly man in good health.

This clonotype was counted ten times or more. The chain is built from TRBV6-6 and TRBJ2-1; TRBD2 matches 11 bases. J was trimmed by 7 bases and V by 2 bases; bases with no gene match: 7. Per the germline V gene, CDR1 is MNHNY and CDR2 is SVGAGI (reference sequence). The CDR3 extends over 16 amino acids. The CDR3: CASSYPTSGSRNEQFF. The DNA of the CDR3 is TGTGCCAGCAGTTACCCCACTAGCGGGAGCAGGAATGAGCAGTTCTTC.

In this sample, this clonotype turned up a few times. The chain has TRBV27 and TRBJ2-6; D not certain. The CDR3 has 14 amino acids. Per the germline V gene, CDR1 is MNHEY and CDR2 is SMNVEV (reference sequence). The V end lost 6 bases, the J end lost 2 bases, and 8 bases lay between the germline ends. In nucleotides, the CDR3 is TGTGCCAGCAGAAGTTTTCCTGGGGCCAACGTCCTGACTTTC. Residues: CASRSFPGANVLTF. The variable domain in full, completed from reference TRBV27 and TRBJ2-6, reads EAQVTQNPRYLITVTGKKLTVTCSQNMNHEYMSWYRQDPGLGLRQIYYSMNVEVTDKGDVPEGYKVSRKEKRNFPLILESPSPNQTSLYFCASRSFPGANVLTFGAGSRLTVL.

The chain is built from TRBV11-3 and TRBJ2-7, with a possible D match to TRBD2 (6 bases). From germline, CDR1 is SGHNT and CDR2 YENEEA. Trimming pared 6 bases from V and 4 bases from J, leaving 10 bases between. The CDR3 covers 12 residues. CDR3 residues: CASSWGLYEQYF. The CDR3 bases are TGTGCCAGCAGTTGGGGACTTTACGAGCAGTACTTC.

This clonotype was seen only a few times. The chain uses TRBV5-1 and TRBJ2-5; D unclear. Germline V gives CDR1 SGHRS, CDR2 YFSETQ. The CDR3 sequence is 15 residues long. Deletions cut 4 bases from V and 4 bases from J, with 17 bases between. CDR3 sequence (DNA): TGCGCCAGCAGCGCAGTTAATGTCGGAAGAGAGACCCAGTACTTC. It specifies CASSAVNVGRETQYF.

The genes are TRBV27 and TRBJ2-1; tentative D call: TRBD1 (6 bases). Trimming left V 5 bases short and J 6 bases short, with 23 bases between. The germline V gene encodes CDR1 MNHEY and CDR2 SMNVEV (reference sequence). This CDR3 is 17 amino acids long. The CDR3 nucleotides read TGTGCCAGCAGTAGTACAGGGTATAGAAACCCTAGCAATGAGCAGTTCTTC. Residues: CASSSTGYRNPSNEQFF.

This sequence joins TRBV5-6 and TRBJ2-6; TRBD1 matches at 7 bases. CDR1 and CDR2 (germline): SGHDT, YYEEEE. With 3 bases clipped from V and 0 bases from J, the junction kept 3 bases outside the gene matches. The CDR3 covers 16 residues. The CDR3 DNA reads TGTGCCAGCAGCTGGGGACAGACCTCTGGGGCCAACGTCCTGACTTTC. Its protein is CASSWGQTSGANVLTF.

This clonotype was counted a few times. This sequence joins TRBV5-5 and TRBJ2-3; D is perhaps TRBD2 (6 bases). Trimming pared 1 base from V and 5 bases from J, leaving 11 bases between. Per germline, CDR1 SGHKS and CDR2 YYEKEE (reference sequence). The CDR3 extends over 14 amino acids. The CDR3 nucleotides read TGTGCCAGCAGCTTGCAGCGGGCGGGAGATACGCAGTATTTT. It is translated as CASSLQRAGDTQYF.

As to this clonotype: Relative to the germline gene, one junction end is altered; a read error may explain this. CDR3 bases: TGTGCCAGCGGCTTGTCATTAGCTACTTCGGGACTAGCATACGGTGAGCAGTTCTTC. Translating it yields CASGLSLATSGLAYGEQFF. The chain carries TRBV7-2 and TRBJ2-1; the match to TRBD2 covers 9 bases. CDR1 is SGHTA and CDR2 is FQGNSA in the germline V gene. This CDR3 has 19 amino acids.

This clonotype was recorded a few times. This chain joins TRBV5-6 and TRBJ2-7; 9 bases are shared with TRBD1. J gave up 4 bases and V 4 bases, and 9 bases lay outside the gene matches. This CDR3 is 15 amino acids long. CDR1 and CDR2 (germline): SGHDT, YYEEEE. Here the CDR3 reads CASSPDGQGKYEQYF. In DNA, the CDR3 is TGTGCCAGCAGCCCAGACGGACAGGGGAAGTACGAGCAGTACTTC.

Only a few counts were recorded for this clonotype. The rearrangement links TRBV27 to TRBJ2-1; the D gene is possibly TRBD1 (5 bases). Germline values: CDR1 MNHEY, CDR2 SMNVEV (reference sequence). V gave up 4 bases and J gave up 9 bases, with 16 bases separating them. This CDR3 has 14 residues. CDR3 region: CASSWGPYLGEQFF. CDR3 coding DNA: TGTGCCAGCAGTTGGGGCCCCTACCTGGGTGAGCAGTTCTTC.

The V call is TRBV5-1, the J call TRBJ1-1; D not certain. V dropped 5 bases and J dropped 3 bases, with 14 bases sitting between them. The CDR3 extends over 14 amino acids. Looked up from germline, CDR1 is SGHRS and CDR2 is YFSETQ. CDR3 amino acids: CASRSDAGYTEAFF. CDR3 bases: TGCGCCAGCAGATCCGACGCGGGTTACACTGAAGCTTTCTTT.

About this clonotype itself: The junction and the germline gene differ at one end; a read error may be behind it. The V gene is TRBV6-2 or TRBV6-3, the J gene TRBJ2-1; TRBD1 is a possible D gene (5 bases). This CDR3 spans 16 amino acids. Germline CDR1 MNHEY, CDR2 SVGEGT. As DNA, the CDR3 is TGTGCCAGCAGTGACTCCCGCGGCGGCAGGGTAAATGAGCAGTTCTTC. Amino acid sequence: CASSDSRGGRVNEQFF.

The chain has TRBV29-1 and TRBJ2-5, with D perhaps matching TRBD1 or TRBD2 (5 bases each). The germline V and J ends were trimmed by 6 bases and 2 bases, with 10 bases remaining between them. Germline lookup yields CDR1 SQVTM and CDR2 ANQGSEA. The CDR3 loop spans 12 amino acids. CDR3 region: CSVRGSQETQYF. The CDR3 nucleotides are TGCAGCGTCCGGGGCAGTCAAGAGACCCAGTACTTC.

CDR3 loop: CASSVGRDSPLHF. The CDR3 DNA sequence: TGTGCCAGCAGTGTGGGCCGAGATTCACCCCTCCACTTT. The chain is built from TRBV2 and TRBJ1-6; no definite D call. The CDR3 spans 13 residues. Germline V lookup: CDR1 SNHLY, CDR2 FYNNEI. V gave up 4 bases and J gave up 8 bases, with 9 bases separating them.

The table lists this clonotype with a count of one. CDR3 sequence: CASNLLAGDTDTQYF. The CDR3 DNA reads TGTGCCAGCAACCTACTAGCGGGGGACACAGATACGCAGTATTTT. The V and J genes are TRBV4-2 and TRBJ2-3; 11 bases agree with TRBD2. The CDR3 is 15 amino acids. J was trimmed by 2 bases and V by 7 bases; bases with no gene match: 5. CDR1 LGHNA and CDR2 YNFKEQ come from the germline V gene.

Remarks on this clonotype: An end of the junction differs from the germline gene, which may be a read error. V and J are TRBV28 and TRBJ2-7, with no clear D. The CDR3 runs to 14 residues. Germline assignment: CDR1 MDHEN and CDR2 SYDVKM. The CDR3 DNA follows: TGTGCCAGCAGTTCGGGTACGGTCTCCTTCGAGCAGTACTTC. Protein sequence: CASSSGTVSFEQYF.

In this sample, this clonotype turned up many times. The rearrangement joins TRBV20-1 to TRBJ2-5; no definite D call. The CDR3 has 15 amino acids. Germline CDR1 is DFQATT and CDR2 is SNEGSKA (reference sequence). Deletions cut 3 bases from V and 5 bases from J, with 19 bases between. The CDR3 region is CSARPQGAFRETQYF. CDR3 DNA sequence: TGCAGTGCTAGGCCACAAGGAGCGTTCCGTGAGACCCAGTACTTC.

The genes are TRBV7-6 and TRBJ1-2; D unresolved. The CDR3 runs to 14 residues. Germline assignment: CDR1 SGHVS and CDR2 FNYEAQ. V lost 6 bases and J lost 8, with 19 bases in between. DNA of the CDR3: TGTGCCAGCAGTTTGATGTCCATTTCTCTAGGCTACACCTTC. This sequence encodes CASSLMSISLGYTF.

The chain couples TRBV7-9 to TRBJ2-3, with D unresolved. The CDR3 contains 15 residues. The V end lost 3 bases, the J end lost 2 bases, and 12 bases lay between the germline ends. Germline CDR1 SEHNR, CDR2 FQNEAQ (reference sequence). CDR3 DNA: TGTGCCAGCAGCTTCTATCCAGCTGTCACAGATACGCAGTATTTT. This gives the protein CASSFYPAVTDTQYF.

This clonotype was seen a few times. The chain has TRBV20-1 and TRBJ2-5, with a tentative D call TRBD2 (6 bases). The CDR3 has 15 residues. CDR1 and CDR2 from the germline V gene are DFQATT and SNEGSKA (reference sequence). V lost 0 bases and J lost 2, with 13 bases in between. The CDR3 sequence is CSARDGIAVQETQYF. DNA for the CDR3: TGCAGTGCTAGAGATGGCATAGCGGTACAAGAGACCCAGTACTTC.

This rearrangement joins TRBV7-2 to TRBJ2-7, with 11 nucleotides matching TRBD2. Germline V CDR1 and CDR2: SGHTA, FQGNSA. V lost 4 bases to trimming and J lost 2 bases; unmatched junction nucleotides: 7. This CDR3 comprises 16 residues. The chain's CDR3 is CASSSDLAGGTYEQYF. For the CDR3, the DNA is TGTGCCAGCAGCTCCGACTTAGCGGGAGGGACCTACGAGCAGTACTTC.

The J gene is TRBJ2-7, the V gene TRBV7-9; TRBD2 might be the D (6 bases). Germline CDR1 SEHNR, CDR2 FQNEAQ (reference sequence). CDR3 length: 14 residues. The ends were cut back, 5 bases at V and 6 bases at J, with 17 bases in the middle. The CDR3 is CASSARDSTSEQYF. In DNA, the CDR3 is TGTGCCAGCAGCGCCCGGGACTCCACTTCCGAGCAGTACTTC.

The chain recombines TRBV2 with TRBJ2-7, with a possible D match to TRBD1 (5 bases). The V gene lost 2 bases and the J gene lost 2 bases, with 10 bases spanning the gap. The CDR3 runs to 14 residues. The germline gives CDR1 SNHLY, CDR2 FYNNEI. Written as DNA, the CDR3 is TGTGCCAGCAGTGAAATTTCACAGGCCTACGAGCAGTACTTC. It codes for CASSEISQAYEQYF.

This clonotype was seen only a few times. The chain combines TRBV6-4 with TRBJ1-2, with D unclear. Trimming pared 4 bases from V and 4 bases from J, leaving 10 bases between. CDR1 and CDR2 from the germline V gene are MRHNA and SNTAGT. The CDR3 is made up of 13 amino acids. The CDR3 loop is CASSVSRGYGYTF. The CDR3 bases are TGTGCCAGCAGTGTGAGTCGTGGCTATGGCTACACCTTC.

The gene calls are TRBV20-1 and TRBJ2-7; D is tentatively TRBD1 or TRBD2 (5 bases each). The CDR3 loop spans 15 amino acids. Germline lookup yields CDR1 DFQATT and CDR2 SNEGSKA (reference sequence). V was trimmed by 3 bases and J by 3 bases, leaving 18 bases between them. The CDR3 DNA follows: TGCAGTGCTAGTGAGGGGTCCGGACTCAACTACGAGCAGTACTTC. Protein sequence: CSASEGSGLNYEQYF.

This clonotype was detected only a few times. This chain uses TRBV3-1 with TRBJ2-6; D not resolved. With 5 bases removed from V and 6 bases from J, the gap between germline ends came to 11 bases. The CDR3 covers 14 residues. Germline CDR1 and CDR2: LGHDT and YNNKEL (reference sequence). In nucleotides, the CDR3 is TGTGCCAGCAGCTGGGGATGGGTGGCCAACGTCCTGACTTTC. As protein: CASSWGWVANVLTF.

Turning to this clonotype: A read error may account for a junction end that differs from germline. The J gene is TRBJ2-7, the V gene TRBV28, with D maybe TRBD2 (5 bases). Germline V gene data show CDR1 as MDHEN and CDR2 as SYDVKM. This CDR3 has 16 residues. CDR3 sequence (DNA): TGTGCCAGCAGTTTATCCGCGGGTCTGAGCTCCCACGAGCAGTACTTC. Protein product: CASSLSAGLSSHEQYF. The variable domain in full, completed from reference TRBV28 and TRBJ2-7, reads DVKVTQSSRYLVKRTGEKVFLECVQDMDHENMFWYRQDPGLGLRLIYFSYDVKMKEKGDIPEGYSVSREKKERFSLILESASTNQTSMYLCASSLSAGLSSHEQYFGPGTRLTVT.